Listed below are T cell receptor beta chains from one sample, sequenced in a study of ipilimumab plus nivolumab after autologous stem cell transplantation. The table came from immunoSEQ multiplex PCR; TCRdb's copy has only in-frame clones and leaves some out. The profile shows some 87,000 clones, nearly 85% of them singletons. Sample: PBMCs, taken in a trial of ipilimumab plus nivolumab as post-transplant consolidation. These receptors all come from a male donor with diffuse large B-cell lymphoma. Each CDR3 is given with its conserved first and last residue. The D gene is left open where the match is weak. The size of a clone is reported for some rows only, either as once, few or many, or as a class for expanded clones.

V	D	J	size	CDR3	DNA
TRBV7-8	.	TRBJ1-5	.	CASSLDQRQPQHF	TGTGCCAGCAGCTTAGATCAGCGTCAGCCCCAGCATTTT
TRBV27	.	TRBJ2-3	.	CASSLLGRSTQYF	TGTGCCAGCAGTTTACTGGGTCGGAGTACGCAGTATTTT
TRBV6-1	TRBD1	TRBJ1-1	.	CASSDRGSRDTEAFF	TGTGCCAGCAGCGACAGGGGGTCGCGGGACACTGAAGCTTTCTTT
TRBV6-5	TRBD1	TRBJ1-1	.	CASSYGTGDLKAFF	TGTGCCAGCAGTTACGGGACAGGGGACCTAAAAGCTTTCTTT
TRBV4-3	.	TRBJ1-6	.	CASSQVVAGGNSPLHF	TGCGCCAGCAGCCAAGTTGTGGCAGGAGGTAATTCACCCCTCCACTTT
TRBV21-1	.	TRBJ2-7	few	CASSKQGLGGYEQYF	TGTGCCAGCAGCAAACAGGGGCTTGGAGGCTACGAGCAGTACTTC
TRBV28	.	TRBJ2-7	.	CASSSPQGSYEQYF	TGTGCCAGCAGTTCCCCGCAGGGATCCTACGAGCAGTACTTC
TRBV7-6	TRBD1	TRBJ1-2	few	CASSTLRGQGSGGYTF	TGTGCCAGCAGCACCCTCAGGGGACAGGGGTCAGGTGGCTACACCTTC
TRBV2	TRBD1	TRBJ1-2	.	CASSGTGRSNYGYTF	TGTGCCAGCAGTGGGACAGGGAGATCTAACTATGGCTACACCTTC
TRBV7-8	.	TRBJ1-5	.	CASSLVLRGGGNQPQHF	TGTGCCAGCAGCTTAGTGTTGAGGGGCGGTGGCAATCAGCCCCAGCATTTT
TRBV4-1	TRBD1	TRBJ1-2	.	CASSQTGSNGYTF	TGCGCCAGCAGCCAGACAGGGTCGAACGGCTACACCTTC
TRBV2	.	TRBJ1-4	.	CASQGLGSTNEKLFF	TGTGCCAGTCAGGGTCTGGGGTCAACTAATGAAAAACTGTTTTTT
TRBV18	.	TRBJ2-2	once	CASSPWGVTGELFF	TGTGCCAGCTCACCATGGGGAGTCACCGGGGAGCTGTTTTTT
TRBV7-2	.	TRBJ2-7	.	CASSPWEQGTRQYF	TGTGCCAGCAGCCCCTGGGAGCAGGGGACGCGGCAGTACTTC
TRBV19	TRBD1	TRBJ1-4	.	CASSWTGEGEKLFF	TGTGCCAGTAGTTGGACAGGGGAAGGTGAAAAACTGTTTTTT
TRBV14	TRBD1	TRBJ1-5	.	CASSRTGGNQPQHF	TGTGCCAGCAGCCGTACAGGGGGCAATCAGCCCCAGCATTTT
TRBV6-5	.	TRBJ1-2	.	CASSSIVGGQGGYTF	TGTGCCAGCAGTTCCATCGTTGGGGGCCAGGGCGGCTACACCTTC
TRBV7-9	.	TRBJ1-3	.	CASSLVGEGTGNTIYF	TGTGCCAGCAGCTTAGTGGGTGAGGGAACTGGAAACACCATATATTTT
TRBV6-1	.	TRBJ2-2	.	CASKWWGTGELFF	TGTGCCAGCAAGTGGTGGGGGACCGGGGAGCTGTTTTTT
TRBV7-2	.	TRBJ1-2	.	CASSPARGSNYGYTF	TGTGCCAGCAGCCCAGCGAGGGGCTCTAACTATGGCTACACCTTC
TRBV4-1	.	TRBJ2-5	.	CASSQEPGETQYF	TGCGCCAGCAGCCAGGAACCAGGGGAGACCCAGTACTTC
TRBV16	TRBD1	TRBJ2-7	.	CASRPSGGPSRYEQYF	TGTGCCAGCAGACCCTCAGGGGGACCCTCTCGGTACGAGCAGTACTTC
TRBV30	.	TRBJ1-5	few	CAWSLSLGQPQHF	TGTGCCTGGAGTCTCTCGTTGGGTCAGCCCCAGCATTTT
TRBV9	.	TRBJ2-2	.	CASSVVPGELFF	TGTGCCAGCAGCGTAGTTCCCGGGGAGCTGTTTTTT
TRBV5-1	.	TRBJ1-3	few	CASSLDGEPGNTIYF	TGCGCCAGCAGCTTGGACGGGGAGCCTGGAAACACCATATATTTT
TRBV15	.	TRBJ1-5	.	CATSSQAAQPQHF	TGTGCCACCAGCAGTCAGGCGGCTCAGCCCCAGCATTTT